The sequence of this T cell receptor beta chain was determined in a study of T-cell reconstitution after alpha-beta-depleted transplantation in children. Study-level points and caveats: Several hundred rapidly expanded clones from non-depleted graft cells reportedly supplied alpha-beta T cells about two months post-transplant.

CDR3 length: 10 residues. Trimming took off 8 bases at V and 6 bases at J, with 5 bases between the two ends. The germline V gene has CDR1 MNHEY and CDR2 SVGAGI. A library of TCRbeta sequences, prepared with unique molecular identifiers, was generated. From the PCR reads, TCRdb called clonotypes with MiXCR, one entry per CDR3 protein. The profile shows approximately 400,000 distinct CDR3 sequences, 16% of them singletons. This clonotype showed up many times. Antigen: not known. The sample in question was PBMCs, mostly from graft donor cells, obtained 360 days after TCRalphabeta/CD19-depleted stem cell transplant. This chain joins TRBV6-5 and TRBJ2-1; the D is unclear. The receptor was derived from a boy in the first two years of life who had a stem cell transplant for Wiskott-Aldrich syndrome, so the T cells may come from the graft donor. The CDR3 loop reads CASGTNEQFF. The CDR3 coding sequence is TGTGCCAGCGGTACCAATGAGCAGTTCTTC.